Sequencing of this T cell receptor (beta chain) was carried out in a study of CD8 T cells in ankylosing spondylitis. Study-level findings and limits: Reportedly, matched ankylosing spondylitis synovial fluid was significantly enriched for disease-linked clones. With a CD8+ phenotype, disease-linked clones were relatively rare in peripheral blood.

In germline, CDR1 is DFQATT, CDR2 SNEGSKA (reference sequence). The CDR3 contains 13 residues. V was pared by 0 bases and J by 8 bases, with 11 bases between. This clonotype was picked up a small number of times. Its specificity is not known. One entry per CDR3 protein results from TCRdb running MiXCR on the 5' RACE reads. The data show about 340,000 distinct CDR3 sequences, with roughly 14% seen just once and 0.85% to 1.4% held by the top ten. The sequence derives from a male donor with ankylosing spondylitis or in good health (not recorded which). J is TRBJ1-3 and V is TRBV20-1; D gene uncertain. Sample: blood, either unsorted or a sorted T cell fraction (not recorded which). CDR3 loop: CSARDPGGYTIYF. Here the CDR3 DNA reads TGCAGTGCTAGAGATCCCGGCGGATACACCATATATTTT.